The 17 T cell receptor beta chains in this list originate from one sample, sequenced in a study of a mutant IDH1 vaccine in newly diagnosed glioma. No antigen has been identified for these receptors. Time point given: week 47, end of study. The investigators gave 300 ug of mutant IDH1 20-mer peptide in each vaccine dose, together with topical imiquimod. The protocol was immunoSEQ multiplex PCR, while the TCRdb copy is restricted to in-frame clones and leaves out a portion. The profile covers roughly 30,000 clones, with about four fifths appearing a single time and about 30% taken by the ten largest. Material: PBMCs, obtained from a glioma patient whose treatment included an IDH1 peptide vaccine. These receptors all come from a man aged 25-45 years with glioma.

This clone was seen a handful of times. The chain couples TRBV18 to TRBJ1-5; 9 bases line up with TRBD1. Germline-derived CDR1 and CDR2 are KGHSH and LQKENI. J was trimmed by 1 base and V by 3 bases; bases with no gene match: 4. The CDR3 is made up of 16 amino acids. CDR3 in DNA: TGTGCCAGCTCACCTGGGACAGGGCGAAGCAATCAGCCCCAGCATTTT. Translated: CASSPGTGRSNQPQHF.

The chain recombines TRBV2 with TRBJ2-2; 7 nucleotides match TRBD1. CDR3 size: 15 residues. Germline CDR1 and CDR2: SNHLY and FYNNEI. V gave up 9 bases and J gave up 2 bases; unmatched junction bases: 9. The CDR3 DNA is TGTGCCAGTTTGTCCGGGACAGCAAACACCGGGGAGCTGTTTTTT. Translation: CASLSGTANTGELFF.

The chain uses TRBV5-4 and TRBJ2-6; tentatively, D is TRBD2 (6 bases). The germline V gene has CDR1 SGHNT and CDR2 YYREEE (reference sequence). CDR3 length: 16 amino acids. V was cut by 6 bases and J by 0 bases, with 13 bases left in between. The CDR3 sequence: CASTIPRGSGANVLTF. DNA for the CDR3: TGTGCCAGCACCATCCCGCGGGGCTCTGGGGCCAACGTCCTGACTTTC.

The chain couples TRBV19 to TRBJ1-6; D perhaps matches TRBD1 (6 bases). V gave up 5 bases and J gave up 10 bases, with 15 bases separating them. Germline CDR1 is LNHDA and CDR2 is SQIVND (reference sequence). The length of the CDR3 is 14 residues. The CDR3 DNA follows: TGTGCCAGTAGTCTCGACCCCGGGGGCTCACCCCTCCACTTT. Translating it yields CASSLDPGGSPLHF.

This clone has a handful of counts. The chain carries TRBV29-1 and TRBJ2-1; 7 bases align to TRBD2. This CDR3 spans 10 amino acids. Germline CDR1 SQVTM, CDR2 ANQGSEA. This CDR3 is CRAGDNEQFF. CDR3 in DNA: TGCAGGGCGGGAGACAATGAGCAGTTCTTC.

The chain combines TRBV11-2 with TRBJ2-1; D is perhaps TRBD1 (6 bases). Trimming left V 1 base short and J 5 bases short, with 12 bases between. Germline assignment: CDR1 SGHAT and CDR2 FQNNGV. CDR3 length: 15 residues. The CDR3 nucleotides read TGTGCCAGCAGCTTAGTGACAGGTAGGGACAATGAGCAGTTCTTC. Amino acids: CASSLVTGRDNEQFF. Complete variable domain (other parts from reference TRBV11-2 and TRBJ2-1): EAGVAQSPRYKIIEKRQSVAFWCNPISGHATLYWYQQILGQGPKLLIQFQNNGVVDDSQLPKDRFSAERLKGVDSTLKIQPAKLEDSAVYLCASSLVTGRDNEQFFGPGTRLTVL.

This chain links TRBV30 with TRBJ2-4; 9 bases map to TRBD1. The germline CDR1 and CDR2 sequences are GTSNPN and SVGIG (reference sequence). The CDR3 runs 14 residues. Trimming at V came to 1 base and at J to 7 bases, leaving 5 bases not matched to a gene. The chain's CDR3 is CAWSARTGDNIQYF. The CDR3 nucleotides read TGTGCCTGGAGTGCCCGGACAGGGGACAACATTCAGTACTTC.

This chain links TRBV4-3 with TRBJ2-3, with 8 bases fitting TRBD2. CDR1 and CDR2 (germline): LGHNA, YSLEER. The CDR3 runs to 16 residues. V dropped 5 bases and J dropped 5; count of bases not matched to a gene: 12. The DNA of the CDR3 is TGCGCCAGCAGCTTTAAAGCGGGGGTCGAAGGAGATACGCAGTATTTT. It encodes CASSFKAGVEGDTQYF.

The chain carries TRBV10-3 and TRBJ1-1; D may be TRBD1 (6 bases). The V end lost 6 bases, the J end lost 0 bases, and 8 bases lay between the germline ends. The CDR3 is 13 amino acids. Germline V gene sequence: CDR1 ENHRY, CDR2 SYGVKD. In nucleotides, the CDR3 is TGTGCCATCAGACAGGGCATGAACACTGAAGCTTTCTTT. It is translated as CAIRQGMNTEAFF.

This sequence joins TRBV2 and TRBJ1-2; D may be TRBD1 (6 bases). Trimming removed 6 bases at V and 4 bases at J, with 15 bases between. The CDR3 spans 14 residues. The germline CDR1 and CDR2 sequences are SNHLY and FYNNEI. The CDR3: CASRPGPGVYGYTF. The CDR3 nucleotides are TGTGCCAGCAGGCCGGGCCCAGGGGTCTATGGCTACACCTTC.

V and J are TRBV27 and TRBJ1-2, with D hard to call. CDR1 MNHEY and CDR2 SMNVEV come from the germline V gene (reference sequence). Trimming took 2 bases from V and 0 from J, leaving 13 bases between them. The CDR3 spans 16 residues. CDR3 sequence: CASSLTRRSPNYGYTF. Written as DNA, the CDR3 is TGTGCCAGCAGTTTAACTCGGCGGAGTCCTAACTATGGCTACACCTTC.

V gene TRBV5-1 combines with J gene TRBJ2-1; 9 nucleotides align to TRBD2. J was trimmed by 6 bases and V by 2 bases; bases with no gene match: 12. CDR1 and CDR2 (germline): SGHRS, YFSETQ. The CDR3 loop spans 17 amino acids. This CDR3 is CASSFSLAGVATNEQFF. In DNA form, the CDR3 reads TGCGCCAGCAGCTTCAGCTTAGCGGGAGTCGCTACCAATGAGCAGTTCTTC.

This sequence joins TRBV7-9 and TRBJ1-1, with no clear D. The V end was cut by 1 base, the J end by 4 bases, with 10 bases between. Per the germline V gene, CDR1 is SEHNR and CDR2 is FQNEAQ (reference sequence). This CDR3 has 14 residues. The CDR3 DNA reads TGTGCCAGCAGCTTAGGAGCGCCTCTCACTGAAGCTTTCTTT. Its translation: CASSLGAPLTEAFF.

This sequence joins TRBV6-5 and TRBJ1-1; 10 bases match TRBD1. Germline V gene sequence: CDR1 MNHEY, CDR2 SVGAGI. The CDR3 extends over 15 amino acids. V lost 5 bases to trimming and J lost 6 bases; unmatched junction nucleotides: 9. The CDR3 spells CASSPQGTGVSEAFF. The CDR3 DNA sequence: TGTGCCAGCAGTCCCCAGGGGACAGGGGTCTCTGAAGCTTTCTTT.

CDR3 residues: CASSVEHMGRLAALTGELFF. In DNA, the CDR3 is TGTGCCAGCAGCGTAGAGCATATGGGGCGACTAGCGGCGCTTACCGGGGAGCTGTTTTTT. The chain joins TRBV9 to TRBJ2-2; 9 bases agree with TRBD2. V dropped 0 bases and J dropped 5; count of bases not matched to a gene: 17. The CDR3 length is 20 residues. Germline values: CDR1 SGDLS, CDR2 YYNGEE.

The rearrangement links TRBV2 to TRBJ1-4; no clear D gene. Germline CDR1 SNHLY, CDR2 FYNNEI. Trimming removed 8 bases at V and 8 bases at J, with 15 bases between. The length of the CDR3 is 13 residues. In nucleotides, the CDR3 is TGTGCCAGCGGGATACTGTCGGGGGAAAAACTGTTTTTT. This translates into CASGILSGEKLFF.

The chain joins TRBV6-5 to TRBJ2-7; the D gene is possibly TRBD2 (6 bases). CDR3 length: 13 residues. V lost 5 bases and J lost 2, with 10 bases in between. Germline loops: CDR1 MNHEY, CDR2 SVGAGI. The CDR3 DNA reads as TGTGCCAGCAGTCGCGGGAAGACCTACGAGCAGTACTTC. It codes for CASSRGKTYEQYF.